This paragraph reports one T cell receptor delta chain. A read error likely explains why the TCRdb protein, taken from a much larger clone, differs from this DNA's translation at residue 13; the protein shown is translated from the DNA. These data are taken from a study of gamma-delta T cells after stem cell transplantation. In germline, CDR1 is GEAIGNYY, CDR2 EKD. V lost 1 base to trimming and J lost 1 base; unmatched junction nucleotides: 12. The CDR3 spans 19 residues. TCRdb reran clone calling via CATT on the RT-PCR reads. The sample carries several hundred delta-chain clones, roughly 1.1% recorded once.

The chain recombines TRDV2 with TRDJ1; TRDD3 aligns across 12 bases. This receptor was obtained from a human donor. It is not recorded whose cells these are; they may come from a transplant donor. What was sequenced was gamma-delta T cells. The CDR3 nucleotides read TGTGCCTGTGACACGTTGTCTGGGGGATACGCGGGGTGCACCGATAAACTCATCTTT. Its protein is CACDTLSGGYAGCTDKLIF.